This is a list of T cell receptor beta chains from one sample in a study of blood T cell repertoires in COVID-19. Using immunoSEQ multiplex PCR, the repertoire was profiled, and TCRdb retains in-frame clones only, with some absent. The sample lists fewer than 100,000 clones; 70% to 90% were seen once. Sequenced: peripheral blood. These receptors came from a man between 65 and 79 years old with acute or convalescent COVID-19. CDR3s include the opening cysteine and the closing phenylalanine or tryptophan. D genes are given only for firm matches. Some rows mark clone size as missing; the rest say once, few, many or name a class of expanded clone.

v_call	d_call	cdr3_length	j_call	clone_size	cdr3_aa	cdr3_nt
TRBV10-3	TRBD1	17	TRBJ2-3	once	CAIRDRARAQGTDTQYF	TGTGCCATCAGAGACAGGGCGAGGGCACAAGGCACAGATACGCAGTATTTT
TRBV2	.	13	TRBJ2-3	.	CASSAGGTDTQYF	TGTGCCAGCAGCGCCGGGGGCACAGATACGCAGTATTTT
TRBV3-1/TRBV3-2	TRBD2	16	TRBJ2-1	.	CASSQELGLLGNEQFF	TGTGCCAGCAGCCAAGAATTGGGACTACTTGGCAATGAGCAGTTCTTC
TRBV28	.	13	TRBJ1-5	.	CASRRASYQPQHF	TGTGCCAGCAGGAGGGCAAGCTATCAGCCCCAGCATTTT
TRBV25-1	TRBD1	17	TRBJ1-4	.	CASSPRPGQPFREKLFF	TGTGCCAGCAGCCCCCGGCCGGGACAGCCGTTTAGGGAAAAACTGTTTTTT
TRBV5-5	.	14	TRBJ2-5	.	CASTTATGQETQYF	TGTGCCAGCACAACGGCTACGGGGCAAGAGACCCAGTACTTC
TRBV2	.	10	TRBJ1-4	.	CASSQEKLFF	TGTGCCAGCAGTCAGGAAAAACTGTTTTTT
TRBV5-1	TRBD2	14	TRBJ2-7	.	CASREAGITGEQYF	TGCGCCAGCCGGGAGGCAGGGATAACCGGCGAGCAGTACTTC
TRBV5-1	TRBD1	15	TRBJ1-6	.	CASSVDRGWDSPLHF	TGCGCCAGCAGCGTAGACAGGGGCTGGGATTCACCCCTCCACTTT
TRBV10-2	TRBD1	15	TRBJ1-5	.	CASSEGTGINQPQHF	TGCGCCAGCAGTGAAGGGACAGGGATAAATCAGCCCCAGCATTTT
TRBV6-6	TRBD1	16	TRBJ2-5	once	CASSDSGTGGRETQYF	TGTGCCAGCAGTGACTCCGGGACAGGGGGTCGGGAGACCCAGTACTTC
TRBV6-5	TRBD1	14	TRBJ2-3	.	CASRKGQSTDTQYF	TGTGCCAGCAGAAAGGGACAGAGCACAGATACGCAGTATTTT
TRBV6-1	.	16	TRBJ1-4	.	CASSEARGLGNEKLFF	TGTGCCAGCAGTGAAGCGCGGGGGCTCGGTAATGAAAAACTGTTTTTT
TRBV7-6	.	11	TRBJ2-7	.	CASSSKYEQYF	TGTGCCAGCAGCTCCAAATACGAGCAGTACTTC
TRBV7-9	.	14	TRBJ2-3	.	CASSLAAGKDTQYF	TGTGCCAGCAGCTTAGCTGCGGGGAAAGATACGCAGTATTTT
TRBV5-1	TRBD2	13	TRBJ2-1	once	CASSFSGGLGGFF	TGCGCCAGCAGCTTCAGCGGGGGACTCGGGGGGTTCTTC
TRBV4-1	.	17	TRBJ1-1	.	CASSQVPGHIDNTEAFF	TGCGCCAGCAGCCAAGTACCCGGACACATAGACAACACTGAAGCTTTCTTT
TRBV11-2	.	14	TRBJ2-1	.	CASSSSGSYNEQFF	TGTGCCAGCAGCTCAAGCGGTTCCTACAATGAGCAGTTCTTC
TRBV11-2	.	11	TRBJ2-2	few	CASSRPGELFF	TGTGCCAGCAGTCGTCCCGGGGAGCTGTTTTTT
TRBV9	.	13	TRBJ2-5	.	CASSVAQQETQYF	TGTGCCAGCAGCGTAGCACAGCAAGAGACCCAGTACTTC
TRBV2	TRBD1	14	TRBJ1-1	.	CASSVGGRNTEAFF	TGTGCCAGCAGTGTAGGGGGCAGGAACACTGAAGCTTTCTTT
TRBV27	TRBD1	16	TRBJ1-6	.	CASSLGQGNYNSPLHF	TGTGCCAGCAGTCTAGGACAGGGAAACTATAATTCACCCCTCCACTTT
TRBV9	.	12	TRBJ1-2	.	CASSAVFYGYTF	TGTGCCAGCAGCGCCGTGTTCTATGGCTACACCTTC
TRBV2	TRBD1	14	TRBJ1-6	.	CASRTGTGDSPLHF	TGTGCCAGCAGGACAGGGACAGGGGATTCACCCCTCCACTTT
TRBV5-4	.	15	TRBJ1-1	.	CASSPQTGMNTEAFF	TGTGCCAGCAGCCCTCAGACAGGAATGAACACTGAAGCTTTCTTT
TRBV18	.	12	TRBJ1-2	.	CASSLDSYGYTF	TGTGCCAGCTCACTAGACAGCTATGGCTACACCTTC
TRBV4-1	TRBD1	15	TRBJ2-7	.	CASSHGQGELYEQYF	TGCGCCAGCAGCCACGGACAGGGGGAGTTGTACGAGCAGTACTTC
TRBV18	TRBD1	16	TRBJ2-1	.	CASSLYRGQDYNEQFF	TGTGCCAGCTCATTATACAGGGGGCAGGACTACAATGAGCAGTTCTTC
TRBV10-2	.	16	TRBJ2-1	few	CASSPRWAVSYNEQFF	TGCGCCAGCAGCCCCCGTTGGGCTGTTTCCTACAATGAGCAGTTCTTC
TRBV19	.	16	TRBJ2-2	.	CASKGGHLLRTGELFF	TGTGCCAGTAAAGGGGGACATCTTTTAAGGACCGGGGAGCTGTTTTTT
TRBV7-3	TRBD2	15	TRBJ2-3	.	CASAKRGVRTDTQYF	TGTGCCAGCGCTAAGCGGGGGGTAAGAACAGATACGCAGTATTTT
TRBV9	.	14	TRBJ1-1	.	CASSPVFRDTEAFF	TGTGCCAGCAGCCCGGTGTTTCGGGACACTGAAGCTTTCTTT
TRBV25-1	.	13	TRBJ2-7	.	CASSDPRSYEQYF	TGTGCCAGCAGTGACCCCAGGTCCTACGAGCAGTACTTC
TRBV7-7	.	13	TRBJ2-5	.	CASSFSPGETQYF	TGTGCCAGCAGCTTCAGTCCCGGGGAGACCCAGTACTTC
TRBV29-1	TRBD1	12	TRBJ1-6	.	CSVGGGSSPLHF	TGCAGCGTTGGAGGGGGCAGTTCACCCCTCCACTTT
TRBV12-3/TRBV12-4	.	12	TRBJ1-2	.	CASSPTGYGYTF	TGTGCCAGCAGCCCCACAGGGTATGGCTACACCTTC
TRBV24-1	TRBD1	17	TRBJ1-5	.	CATSDFRGQDSNQPQHF	TGTGCCACCAGTGATTTCCGGGGACAGGATAGCAATCAGCCCCAGCATTTT
TRBV21-1	.	17	TRBJ1-5	.	CASSNPTQGAGNQPQHF	TGTGCCAGCAGCAATCCCACACAGGGGGCCGGCAATCAGCCCCAGCATTTT
TRBV9	.	16	TRBJ1-1	.	CASSDQGPLMNTEAFF	TGTGCCAGCAGCGATCAGGGTCCCCTTATGAACACTGAAGCTTTCTTT
TRBV6-5	.	16	TRBJ2-3	.	CASSYSAGGSTDTQYF	TGTGCCAGCAGTTACTCTGCCGGGGGTAGCACAGATACGCAGTATTTT
TRBV10-2	.	15	TRBJ1-5	.	CASSEGGGTGQPQHF	TGCGCCAGCAGTGAGGGGGGGGGTACTGGTCAGCCCCAGCATTTT
TRBV5-6	.	15	TRBJ2-5	.	CASSQFRGRIETQYF	TGTGCCAGCAGCCAATTCAGGGGGAGGATAGAGACCCAGTACTTC
TRBV28	.	15	TRBJ1-4	.	CASRGGAATNEKLFF	TGTGCCAGCCGAGGGGGTGCAGCAACTAATGAAAAACTGTTTTTT